These 7 T cell receptor beta chains were all obtained from the same sample, sequenced in a study of blood T cell repertoires in COVID-19. Using immunoSEQ multiplex PCR, the repertoire was profiled, and TCRdb retains in-frame clones only, with some absent. The table has 85,000 to 90,000 clones, 80% to 90% seen once; the top ten hold about 1.2%. The sample comprised peripheral blood. The source is a human donor in a cohort sampled during active COVID-19.

The chain has TRBV28 and TRBJ1-6; 11 bases agree with TRBD1. In germline, CDR1 is MDHEN, CDR2 SYDVKM. The CDR3 has 17 residues. Trimming took 8 bases from V and 7 from J; bases not matched to a gene: 13. The CDR3 bases are TGTGCCAGCGGATCAATTGCCGGGACAGGGGGAAATTCACCCCTCCACTTT. Its protein is CASGSIAGTGGNSPLHF. The variable domain in full, completed from reference TRBV28 and TRBJ1-6, reads DVKVTQSSRYLVKRTGEKVFLECVQDMDHENMFWYRQDPGLGLRLIYFSYDVKMKEKGDIPEGYSVSREKKERFSLILESASTNQTSMYLCASGSIAGTGGNSPLHFGNGTRLTVT.

This rearrangement joins TRBV7-9 to TRBJ1-1; no firm D call. The CDR3 has 14 amino acids. V lost 1 base, J lost 1 base, and 7 bases lay in between. Germline CDR1 is SEHNR and CDR2 is FQNEAQ (reference sequence). The CDR3 region has the DNA TGTGCCAGCAGCTTAGACAGCTGGAACACTGAAGCTTTCTTT. This encodes CASSLDSWNTEAFF.

The chain is built from TRBV5-1 and TRBJ1-6; 9 bases agree with TRBD1. Trimming removed 4 bases from V and 5 bases from J; junction bases left unmatched: 4. The CDR3 has 15 residues. Germline CDR1 and CDR2: SGHRS and YFSETQ. CDR3 in amino acids: CASSARQGDNSPLHF. The DNA of the CDR3 is TGCGCCAGCAGCGCGCGACAGGGGGATAATTCACCCCTCCACTTT.

The chain employs TRBV28 and TRBJ2-7, with TRBD2 identical over 8 bases. Per the germline V gene, CDR1 is MDHEN and CDR2 is SYDVKM. CDR3 length equals 15 residues. The J segment lost 3 bases and the V segment lost 6 bases, leaving 10 bases of the junction unmatched. This chain's CDR3 is CASSSGGEEGYEQYF. The CDR3 coding sequence is TGTGCCAGCAGCTCCGGGGGGGAGGAGGGCTACGAGCAGTACTTC.

The chain carries TRBV10-3 and TRBJ1-1; TRBD1 matches at 9 bases. Germline V gene lookup returns CDR1 ENHRY and CDR2 SYGVKD. After removal of 7 bases from V and 11 bases from J, the junction contained 11 bases not matched to a gene. This CDR3 is built from 13 residues. The CDR3 DNA reads as TGTGCCATCACCCTCGGGACAGGGTCACAGGCTTTCTTT. Its translation is CAITLGTGSQAFF.

CDR3 in amino acids: CASSPALSYEQYF. The CDR3 coding sequence is TGTGCCAGCTCACCCGCGTTATCCTACGAGCAGTACTTC. The V and J genes are TRBV18 and TRBJ2-7; no clear D gene. Trimming removed 3 bases from V and 1 base from J, with 7 bases in between. Germline-derived CDR1 and CDR2 are KGHSH and LQKENI. The CDR3 extends over 13 amino acids.

V gene TRBV27 combines with J gene TRBJ1-1; 12 nucleotides line up with TRBD1. The V segment lost 5 bases and the J segment 3 bases; nucleotides outside the gene matches: 16. This CDR3 contains 19 residues. Germline V lookup: CDR1 MNHEY, CDR2 SMNVEV (reference sequence). The CDR3 sequence is CASSLIWGQGAWRDTEAFF. Written as DNA, the CDR3 is TGTGCCAGCAGTCTAATCTGGGGACAGGGGGCCTGGAGGGACACTGAAGCTTTCTTT.